What follows describes a single TCR beta chain. This sample stems from a study of shared clonotypes between healthy human individuals. Whole-study context: Those who served as donors were a couple of women and three men between the ages of 18 and 49.

Replicate PCRs for sorted subsets used approximately 190 ng DNA; this equaled 30,000 to 35,000 T cell genomes. In the original processing: Owing to the provision of junction-only sequences devoid of quality scores by immunoSEQ, filtering differed. Assay used: immunoSEQ multiplex PCR; TCRdb lists only in-frame clones, some missing. That table supplies the V and J calls and clone size; D and trimming were determined from the DNA. The sample consists of more than 2,000,000 clones, around 90% of them appearing once. With 5 bases removed from V and 4 bases from J, the gap between germline ends came to 8 bases. This CDR3 has 12 residues. Germline CDR1 MNHNY, CDR2 SVGAGI (reference sequence).

The chain employs TRBV6-6 and TRBJ1-2; tentative D call: TRBD1 (5 bases). The source is a man between 18 and 35 years old in good health. The sequenced sample consisted of naive CD4+ T cells sorted from blood. The subset is: CD45RA+ positively selected. CDR3 residues: CASSPDSYGYTF. The CDR3 DNA sequence: TGTGCCAGCAGTCCTGACAGCTATGGCTACACCTTC.